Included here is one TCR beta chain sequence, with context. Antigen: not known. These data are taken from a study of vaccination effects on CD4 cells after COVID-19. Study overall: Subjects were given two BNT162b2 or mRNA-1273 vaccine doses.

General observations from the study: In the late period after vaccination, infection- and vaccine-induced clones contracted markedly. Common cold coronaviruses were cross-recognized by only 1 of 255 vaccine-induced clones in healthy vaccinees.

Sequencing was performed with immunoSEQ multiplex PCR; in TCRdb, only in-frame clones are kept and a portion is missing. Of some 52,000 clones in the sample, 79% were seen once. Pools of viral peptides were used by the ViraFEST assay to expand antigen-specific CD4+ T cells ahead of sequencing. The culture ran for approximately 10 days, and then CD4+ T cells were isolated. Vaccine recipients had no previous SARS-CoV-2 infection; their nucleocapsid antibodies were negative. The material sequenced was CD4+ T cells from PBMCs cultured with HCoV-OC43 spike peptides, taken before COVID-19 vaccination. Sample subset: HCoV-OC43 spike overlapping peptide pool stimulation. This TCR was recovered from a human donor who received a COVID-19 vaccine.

The CDR3 DNA follows: TGTGCCAGCAGTGAAGCGGAGCGACGGGCGTTGAATGAGCAGTTCTTC. It specifies CASSEAERRALNEQFF. The rearrangement links TRBV2 to TRBJ2-1; no definite D call. This CDR3 contains 16 residues. The germline V and J ends were trimmed by 0 bases and 7 bases, with 16 bases remaining between them. The germline gives CDR1 SNHLY, CDR2 FYNNEI.